Listed below are T cell receptor beta chains from one sample, sequenced in a study of blood T cell repertoires in COVID-19. Here immunoSEQ multiplex PCR was the method, and the copy in TCRdb shows in-frame clones only, minus some. The sample includes fewer than 55,000 clones, about four fifths seen only once; the top ten take around a quarter. Sequencing was performed on peripheral blood. Receptors were obtained from a woman of 80 years or more with COVID-19, enrolled during active disease. CDR3s include the opening cysteine and the closing phenylalanine or tryptophan. The D gene is left open where the match is weak. Clone size is stated in some rows and not others, as once, few, many or a class when expanded.

J	V	D	size	CDR3	DNA
TRBJ1-5	TRBV28	NA	few	CALGGRGNQPQHF	TGTGCCTTGGGGGGTCGTGGCAATCAGCCCCAGCATTTT
TRBJ2-7	TRBV4-1	TRBD2	NA	CASSQDLGSGRPGEQYF	TGCGCCAGCAGCCAAGATCTGGGTAGCGGGAGGCCCGGGGAGCAGTACTTC
TRBJ2-1	TRBV28	TRBD2	NA	CASSLDAGGYNEQFF	TGTGCCAGCAGTTTAGACGCGGGAGGTTACAATGAGCAGTTCTTC
TRBJ2-1	TRBV13	NA	NA	CASSPGPQAGNEQFF	TGTGCCAGCAGCCCCGGACCCCAGGCGGGGAATGAGCAGTTCTTC
TRBJ2-5	TRBV10-3	NA	NA	CAISGNLVAETQYF	TGTGCCATCAGTGGCAATTTGGTAGCGGAGACCCAGTACTTC
TRBJ1-2	TRBV7-2	NA	NA	CASSQQGLNSGYTF	TGTGCCAGCAGCCAACAGGGTCTCAACTCTGGCTACACCTTC
TRBJ2-1	TRBV7-3	NA	NA	CASSLRSSFYNEQFF	TGTGCCAGCAGCTTAAGGAGTTCGTTTTACAATGAGCAGTTCTTC
TRBJ2-7	TRBV5-6	NA	NA	CASSLRGYEQYF	TGTGCCAGCAGCTTGAGGGGATACGAGCAGTACTTC
TRBJ2-2	TRBV6-5	TRBD2	NA	CASSRLAGGAGELFF	TGTGCCAGCAGTCGCCTAGCGGGAGGGGCCGGGGAGCTGTTTTTT
TRBJ2-7	TRBV19	TRBD2	NA	CASSPLASGTPYEQYF	TGTGCCAGTAGTCCCTTGGCTAGCGGGACCCCCTACGAGCAGTACTTC
TRBJ1-1	TRBV27	NA	NA	CASRKPGHYTEAFF	TGTGCCAGCAGAAAACCGGGACATTACACTGAAGCTTTCTTT
TRBJ2-2	TRBV30	TRBD1	NA	CASRRQGDTGELFF	TGTGCCTCGAGGAGGCAGGGGGACACCGGGGAGCTGTTTTTT
TRBJ2-4	TRBV2	TRBD1	NA	CASSPGTGWEIQYF	TGTGCCAGCAGTCCTGGGACAGGGTGGGAAATTCAGTACTTC
TRBJ1-2	TRBV18	TRBD1	NA	CASSPRQGAFGYTF	TGTGCCAGCTCACCACGACAGGGGGCGTTTGGCTACACCTTC
TRBJ2-5	TRBV9	TRBD2	NA	CASSVGSSGATRETQYF	TGTGCCAGCAGCGTAGGGTCTAGCGGGGCTACAAGGGAGACCCAGTACTTC
TRBJ1-1	TRBV4-2	NA	NA	CASTPEGRTEAFF	TGTGCCAGCACCCCCGAGGGGAGGACTGAAGCTTTCTTT
TRBJ2-7	TRBV3-1/TRBV3-2	NA	NA	CASSPPSTSTYEQYF	TGTGCCAGCAGCCCACCTTCGACATCTACCTACGAGCAGTACTTC
TRBJ2-1	TRBV5-1	TRBD2	NA	CASNGGYNEQFF	TGCGCCAGCAACGGGGGGTACAATGAGCAGTTCTTC
TRBJ2-5	TRBV29-1	TRBD2	NA	CSVDPRGLAAQETQYF	TGCAGCGTTGACCCCAGGGGACTAGCGGCACAAGAGACCCAGTACTTC
TRBJ2-3	TRBV7-9	TRBD1	NA	CASSLRTGTGSTDTQYF	TGTGCCAGCAGCTTAAGGACCGGGACAGGCAGTACAGATACGCAGTATTTT
TRBJ1-6	TRBV27	NA	NA	CACSRGSEGGGSPLHF	TGTGCCTGCAGTCGTGGGTCAGAGGGTGGTGGATCACCCCTCCACTTT
TRBJ2-1	TRBV5-1	TRBD2	NA	CASSWPGLADDREQFF	TGCGCCAGCAGCTGGCCGGGACTAGCGGACGATCGGGAGCAGTTCTTC